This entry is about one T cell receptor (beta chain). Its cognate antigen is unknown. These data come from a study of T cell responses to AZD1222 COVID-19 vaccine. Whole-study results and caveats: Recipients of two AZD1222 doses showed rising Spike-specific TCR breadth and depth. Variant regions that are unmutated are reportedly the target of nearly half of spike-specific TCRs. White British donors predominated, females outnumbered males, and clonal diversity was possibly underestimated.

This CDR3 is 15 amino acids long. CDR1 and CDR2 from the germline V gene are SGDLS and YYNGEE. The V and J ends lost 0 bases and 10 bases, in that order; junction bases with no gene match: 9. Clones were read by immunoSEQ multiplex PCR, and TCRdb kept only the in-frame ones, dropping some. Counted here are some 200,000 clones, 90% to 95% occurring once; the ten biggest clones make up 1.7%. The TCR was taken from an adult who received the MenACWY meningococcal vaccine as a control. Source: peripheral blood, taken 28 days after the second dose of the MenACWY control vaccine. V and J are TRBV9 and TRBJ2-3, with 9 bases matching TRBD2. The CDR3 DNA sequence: TGTGCCAGCAGCGTAGGTGGGGCTAGCGGGAAGGCGCAGTATTTT. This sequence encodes CASSVGGASGKAQYF.